These 20 T cell receptor beta chains were sequenced from one sample in a study of T-cell memory formation after mild COVID-19. TCRdb re-called the 5' RACE reads with MiXCR, one entry per CDR3 protein. The profile shows about 110,000 distinct CDR3 sequences, 15% to 20% of them singletons. Sequenced: PBMCs or a T cell subset sorted from them (not recorded which). The receptors derive from a man between 18 and 29 years old who had mild COVID-19 (a few samples of this study predate the infection). Cell type and time point are not known.

This clonotype was observed many times. The chain has TRBV18 and TRBJ2-3; TRBD2 is a possible D gene (6 bases). V lost 0 bases, J lost 4 bases, and 11 bases lay in between. The CDR3 contains 15 residues. Germline V gene lookup returns CDR1 KGHSH and CDR2 LQKENI. DNA for the CDR3: TGTGCCAGCTCACCACCGAGGGGAGGCCCAGATACGCAGTATTTT. It is translated as CASSPPRGGPDTQYF.

The chain joins TRBV6-2 or TRBV6-3 to TRBJ1-2, with 7 bases identical to TRBD1. This CDR3 comprises 12 residues. CDR1 and CDR2 (germline): MNHEY, SVGEGT. V lost 7 bases to trimming and J lost 8 bases; unmatched junction nucleotides: 7. The CDR3 spells CASTGQVWGYTF. The CDR3 DNA reads TGTGCCAGCACCGGACAGGTGTGGGGCTACACCTTC.

The chain links TRBV28 to TRBJ2-2, with TRBD1 matching 10 bases. Germline-derived CDR1 and CDR2 are MDHEN and SYDVKM. J was trimmed by 2 bases and V by 3 bases; bases with no gene match: 12. This CDR3 has 19 residues. In DNA form, the CDR3 reads TGTGCCAGCAGTTTCTATTCGTATGGGACAGGGGATAACACCGGGGAGCTGTTTTTT. Translation gives CASSFYSYGTGDNTGELFF.

This clonotype has only a few counts. The chain uses TRBV10-1 and TRBJ2-2; TRBD1 matches at 10 bases. After removal of 6 bases from V and 4 bases from J, the junction contained 5 bases not matched to a gene. The germline V gene has CDR1 WNHNN and CDR2 SYGVQD (reference sequence). The CDR3 loop spans 15 amino acids. The CDR3 sequence: CASSPGQGTTGELFF. The CDR3, as DNA: TGCGCCAGCAGCCCGGGACAGGGGACCACCGGGGAGCTGTTTTTT.

With respect to this clonotype: An end of the junction differs from the germline gene, which may be a read error. The chain has TRBV12-3 or TRBV12-4 and TRBJ2-2; a possible D gene is TRBD2 (5 bases). The CDR3 loop spans 14 amino acids. In DNA, the CDR3 is TGTGCCAGCAGCCAGAATTCGAACACCGGGGAGCTGATTTTT. Translation: CASSQNSNTGELIF.

This chain connects TRBV24-1 to TRBJ2-1, with a possible D match to TRBD2 (6 bases). This CDR3 is 14 amino acids long. The V and J ends lost 4 bases and 6 bases respectively, with 12 bases between them. The V gene's germline CDR1 is KGHDR and CDR2 SFDVKD. This CDR3 is CATSDHAGLNEQFF. In nucleotides, the CDR3 is TGTGCCACCAGTGACCATGCGGGGCTCAATGAGCAGTTCTTC.

The chain carries TRBV2 and TRBJ1-1; D is ambiguous. CDR3 length equals 13 residues. Per the germline V gene, CDR1 is SNHLY and CDR2 is FYNNEI. Trimming took off 6 bases at V and 1 base at J, with 9 bases between the two ends. CDR3 sequence (DNA): TGTGCCAGCAGATGGCGGGGGAACACTGAAGCTTTCTTT. Translation gives CASRWRGNTEAFF.

This clonotype has just a few counts. The DNA of the CDR3 is TGTGCCACCAGTGTTAGCAGGAGCACAGATACGCAGTATTTT. Protein sequence: CATSVSRSTDTQYF. The chain has TRBV24-1 and TRBJ2-3; D remains ambiguous. Germline CDR1 reads KGHDR; CDR2 reads SFDVKD. The V gene lost 5 bases and the J gene lost 0 bases, with 8 bases spanning the gap. The CDR3 sequence is 14 residues long.

This rearrangement joins TRBV11-2 to TRBJ2-5; D remains ambiguous. This CDR3 is built from 12 residues. The germline gives CDR1 SGHAT, CDR2 FQNNGV. With 4 bases removed from V and 3 bases from J, the gap between germline ends came to 6 bases. CDR3: CASSYGEETQYF. CDR3 in DNA: TGTGCCAGCAGCTATGGCGAAGAGACCCAGTACTTC.

This clonotype was seen at least ten times. The chain is built from TRBV7-9 and TRBJ2-5; D possibly corresponds to TRBD1 (6 bases). The CDR3 consists of 15 residues. V shed 5 bases and J shed 0 bases, with 13 bases lying between them. Germline-derived CDR1 and CDR2 are SEHNR and FQNEAQ (reference sequence). As DNA, the CDR3 is TGTGCCAGCAGCCCAGGGGCGGGTTACCAAGAGACCCAGTACTTC. Translated, it gives CASSPGAGYQETQYF.

This clonotype was counted only a few times. V is TRBV18 and J is TRBJ2-2; no clear D. Trimming cost V 3 bases and J 0 bases, with 11 bases left between them. CDR3 size: 16 residues. Looked up from germline, CDR1 is KGHSH and CDR2 is LQKENI. In nucleotides, the CDR3 is TGTGCCAGCTCACCGATTTTGGGGTCGAACACCGGGGAGCTGTTTTTT. Its translation: CASSPILGSNTGELFF.

The chain employs TRBV5-5 and TRBJ2-3; tentatively, D is TRBD2 (6 bases). The V end was cut by 4 bases, the J end by 6 bases, with 15 bases between. This CDR3 comprises 14 residues. Germline CDR1 and CDR2: SGHKS and YYEKEE (reference sequence). CDR3 sequence reads: CASSPEAGHDTQYF. The CDR3 bases are TGTGCCAGCAGCCCGGAGGCGGGGCATGATACGCAGTATTTT.

This clonotype has only a few counts. CDR3 DNA sequence: TGCAGTGCTAGAGATGTCAGGGGGGTTTCTGAAGCTTTCTTT. It encodes CSARDVRGVSEAFF. The genes are TRBV20-1 and TRBJ1-1; 7 bases match TRBD1. Germline lookup yields CDR1 DFQATT and CDR2 SNEGSKA (reference sequence). The J segment lost 6 bases and the V segment lost 0 bases, leaving 7 bases of the junction unmatched. The CDR3 is 14 amino acids.

The rearrangement joins TRBV7-3 to TRBJ1-2, with 8 nucleotides matching TRBD1. This CDR3 has 15 amino acids. The germline V gene has CDR1 SGHTA and CDR2 FQGTGA. Trimming at V came to 5 bases and at J to 6 bases, leaving 11 bases not matched to a gene. The DNA of the CDR3 is TGTGCCAGCAGCCGCGGAGACAGGGGAAGAGATGGCTACACCTTC. As protein: CASSRGDRGRDGYTF.

This clonotype has just a few counts. V usage is TRBV14 and J usage is TRBJ2-3; D is ambiguous. The CDR3 is 15 amino acids. Germline assignment: CDR1 SGHDN and CDR2 FVKESK. Trimming cost V 4 bases and J 4 bases, with 15 bases left between them. CDR3 loop: CASSPLLNSADTQYF. CDR3 sequence (DNA): TGTGCCAGCAGCCCCTTATTAAATTCGGCAGATACGCAGTATTTT. The whole variable domain, remainder taken from reference TRBV14 and TRBJ2-3, is EAGVTQFPSHSVIEKGQTVTLRCDPISGHDNLYWYRRVMGKEIKFLLHFVKESKQDESGMPNNRFLAERTGGTYSTLKVQPAELEDSGVYFCASSPLLNSADTQYFGPGTRLTVL.

This chain links TRBV4-3 with TRBJ2-3; 12 nucleotides match TRBD2. The CDR3 is made up of 17 amino acids. The junction had 5 bases not matched to a gene; V was cut back by 4 bases and J by 0 bases. CDR1 is LGHNA and CDR2 is YSLEER in the germline V gene. This CDR3 reads CASSPTSGGPSTDTQYF. The CDR3 DNA follows: TGCGCCAGCAGCCCGACTAGCGGGGGCCCTAGCACAGATACGCAGTATTTT.

This clonotype showed up just a few times. The rearrangement links TRBV6-4 to TRBJ2-7; TRBD1 aligns across 8 bases. This CDR3 is 13 amino acids long. Germline V gene data show CDR1 as MRHNA and CDR2 as SNTAGT. CDR3 sequence (DNA): TGTGCCAGCGCAGACAGGGGCTCCAACGAGCAGTACGTC. As protein: CASADRGSNEQYV.

The rearrangement uses TRBV5-4 and TRBJ2-5, with D maybe TRBD1 (6 bases). Germline assignment: CDR1 SGHNT and CDR2 YYREEE (reference sequence). V lost 4 bases and J 2 bases, leaving 9 bases between the germline ends. The CDR3 covers 13 residues. The DNA of the CDR3 is TGTGCCAGCAGCGCTACAGGGCAAGAGACCCAGTACTTC. This sequence encodes CASSATGQETQYF.

The chain joins TRBV5-1 to TRBJ2-1; possible D gene TRBD2, 5 bases. CDR3 size: 15 residues. Trimming removed 5 bases at V and 2 bases at J, with 14 bases between. The V gene's germline CDR1 is SGHRS and CDR2 YFSETQ. DNA of the CDR3: TGCGCCAGCAGGGTAGCGTCGGAGCCCTACAATGAGCAGTTCTTC. Protein product: CASRVASEPYNEQFF.

Ten or more counts support this clonotype. The chain carries TRBV7-2 and TRBJ2-7; TRBD1 aligns across 11 bases. V dropped 8 bases and J dropped 2; count of bases not matched to a gene: 5. The CDR3 is 14 residues long. CDR1 and CDR2 from the germline V gene are SGHTA and FQGNSA. CDR3 nucleotides: TGTGCCAGCGCTAAGGACAGGGGGCCCTACGAGCAGTACGTC. Its protein product is CASAKDRGPYEQYV.